This paragraph covers one T cell receptor beta chain sequence. The junction does not match germline at one end; this may be a read error. The germline CDR1 and CDR2 sequences are LNHDA and SQIVND (reference sequence). CDR3 size: 14 residues. The data are from a study of blood T cell repertoires in COVID-19. Study context: Both acute and convalescent COVID-19 samples were obtained from the United States, Italy and Spain. In each case, the material was cDNA or gDNA derived from T cells, B-cell-depleted T cells, or PBMCs.

Per the study methods: Counts of nucleated cells, estimated from reference gene primer amplification, were obtained. Data came from immunoSEQ multiplex PCR; TCRdb stores just in-frame clones and leaves some out. From that table come the V and J calls and clone size; the DNA was used to work out D and trimming. The sample consists of about 190,000 clones, 80% to 90% of them appearing once. The source of this sequence is a man aged 25 to 40 with acute or convalescent COVID-19. Material for sequencing was peripheral blood. The chain combines TRBV19 with TRBJ1-2, with 7 bases that match TRBD1. The DNA for the CDR3 is TGTGCCAGTAGTATGAGTCCGCACGGGACAGTGTACGCCTTC. It encodes CASSMSPHGTVYAF.